The 23 T cell receptor beta chains below all came from one sample that was sequenced in a study of blood T cell repertoires in COVID-19. Clones were sequenced by immunoSEQ multiplex PCR, and TCRdb holds only the in-frame ones, with some missing. The table lists 150,000 to 200,000 clones, roughly 73% of them singletons, with roughly 3.1% in the top ten. The source material was peripheral blood. Source of these receptors: a man between 65 and 80 years old with acute or convalescent COVID-19.

This chain links TRBV5-5 with TRBJ2-3; maybe TRBD1 (6 bases). CDR1 is SGHKS, CDR2 YYEKEE, per germline (reference sequence). CDR3 length equals 15 residues. V was shortened by 3 bases and J by 2 bases, with 13 bases between the two germline ends. The CDR3 coding sequence is TGTGCCAGCAGCTCCGAGTGGGGGCACACAGATACGCAGTATTTT. Protein sequence: CASSSEWGHTDTQYF.

The chain combines TRBV19 with TRBJ2-5; D is perhaps TRBD2 (5 bases). CDR1 and CDR2 (germline): LNHDA, SQIVND (reference sequence). CDR3 length equals 13 residues. V was pared by 5 bases and J by 4 bases, with 11 bases between. The CDR3 spells CASSGGRRETQYF. The CDR3 DNA follows: TGTGCCAGTAGTGGAGGCAGGCGAGAGACCCAGTACTTC.

The V call is TRBV9, the J call TRBJ1-2; the match to TRBD1 covers 9 bases. This CDR3 spans 15 amino acids. Losses at the gene ends were 2 bases for V and 4 bases for J; bases not matched to a gene: 6. Germline V gene lookup returns CDR1 SGDLS and CDR2 YYNGEE. The CDR3 is CASSVTGGVGYGYTF. DNA for the CDR3: TGTGCCAGCAGCGTTACAGGGGGCGTAGGCTATGGCTACACCTTC. Using reference TRBV9 and TRBJ1-2 for the parts outside the CDR3, the full variable domain is DSGVTQTPKHLITATGQRVTLRCSPRSGDLSVYWYQQSLDQGLQFLIQYYNGEERAKGNILERFSAQQFPDLHSELNLSSLELGDSALYFCASSVTGGVGYGYTFGSGTRLTVV.

The rearrangement uses TRBV6-2 or TRBV6-3 and TRBJ2-1, with TRBD2 identical over 11 bases. CDR1 is MNHEY, CDR2 SVGEGT, per germline. The CDR3 has 18 amino acids. The V gene end was trimmed by 4 bases and the J gene end by 4 bases; junction bases not matched to a gene: 12. The CDR3 is CASSSGSGRALTYNEQFF. The CDR3 coding sequence is TGTGCCAGCAGTTCAGGTAGCGGGAGGGCCCTGACTTACAATGAGCAGTTCTTC.

The chain employs TRBV28 and TRBJ2-5; 10 bases line up with TRBD1. The germline gives CDR1 MDHEN, CDR2 SYDVKM. Trimming cost V 2 bases and J 4 bases; bases outside gene matches: 7. CDR3 length: 16 residues. The CDR3 DNA reads as TGTGCCAGCAGTTTACTGGGACAGGGGAGTGGAGAGACCCAGTACTTC. This encodes CASSLLGQGSGETQYF.

This chain links TRBV11-3 with TRBJ2-7, with a weak D call TRBD1 (5 bases). Germline CDR1 and CDR2: SGHNT and YENEEA. V dropped 0 bases and J dropped 7 bases, with 7 bases sitting between them. This CDR3 spans 12 amino acids. The CDR3 protein is CASSLEGAEQYF. CDR3 nucleotides: TGTGCCAGCAGCTTAGAAGGGGCGGAGCAGTACTTC. The variable domain in full, with the rest retrieved from reference TRBV11-3 and TRBJ2-7, is EAGVVQSPRYKIIEKKQPVAFWCNPISGHNTLYWYLQNLGQGPELLIRYENEEAVDDSQLPKDRFSAERLKGVDSTLKIQPAELGDSAVYLCASSLEGAEQYFGPGTRLTVT.

This chain uses TRBV6-7 with TRBJ1-6, with 7 bases fitting TRBD1. TRBV6-7 counts as an open reading frame of uncertain function. This CDR3 is built from 16 residues. With V trimmed by 4 bases and J by 3 bases, 6 bases remained unmatched. CDR3 in amino acids: CASSSTRQGYNSPLHF. CDR3 sequence (DNA): TGTGCCAGCAGTTCAACCCGACAGGGCTATAATTCACCCCTCCACTTT.

This clone was seen just once. The V and J genes are TRBV11-2 and TRBJ1-2; TRBD1 agrees at 7 bases. With 5 bases clipped from V and 4 bases from J, the junction kept 4 bases outside the gene matches. The CDR3 totals 13 residues. CDR1 is SGHAT, CDR2 FQNNGV, per germline. This CDR3 is CASSRQGSYGYTF. In DNA form, the CDR3 reads TGTGCCAGCAGCCGACAGGGCTCCTATGGCTACACCTTC.

V usage is TRBV3-1 (or the pseudogene TRBV3-2) and J usage is TRBJ2-7; unclear D gene. Germline CDR1 is LGHDT and CDR2 is YNNKEL (reference sequence). The CDR3 contains 11 residues. The germline V and J ends were trimmed by 5 bases and 4 bases, with 6 bases remaining between them. The CDR3 DNA reads as TGTGCCAGCAGCTTGCAGTACGAGCAGTACTTC. Amino acids: CASSLQYEQYF.

This clone was counted only a few times. The V call is TRBV7-9, the J call TRBJ1-1; D is ambiguous. The CDR3 loop spans 13 amino acids. V lost 1 base and J 11 bases, leaving 14 bases between the germline ends. Germline V gene data show CDR1 as SEHNR and CDR2 as FQNEAQ (reference sequence). CDR3 region: CASSLVGGVEAFF. For the CDR3, the DNA is TGTGCCAGCAGCTTAGTAGGCGGGGTGGAGGCTTTCTTT.

The chain is built from TRBV6-5 and TRBJ2-5, with 9 bases that match TRBD2. The V gene's germline CDR1 is MNHEY and CDR2 SVGAGI. V dropped 4 bases and J dropped 5; count of bases not matched to a gene: 8. The CDR3 totals 15 residues. CDR3 sequence: CASSSPSGAMETQYF. CDR3 in DNA: TGTGCCAGCAGTTCACCTAGCGGGGCGATGGAGACCCAGTACTTC.

This sequence joins TRBV9 and TRBJ2-1; 9 nucleotides match TRBD2. V was pared by 0 bases and J by 8 bases, with 12 bases of the junction left unmatched. The length of the CDR3 is 17 residues. Looked up from germline, CDR1 is SGDLS and CDR2 is YYNGEE. CDR3 residues: CASSVVSASGGPDEQFF. The DNA of the CDR3 is TGTGCCAGCAGCGTAGTTTCGGCCAGCGGGGGGCCCGATGAGCAGTTCTTC.

This chain connects TRBV18 to TRBJ1-1; D gene uncertain. Trimming took 4 bases from V and 4 from J, leaving 13 bases between them. Germline loops: CDR1 KGHSH, CDR2 LQKENI. CDR3 size: 14 residues. The CDR3 sequence is CASSLDPGATEAFF. CDR3 sequence (DNA): TGTGCCAGCTCACTGGACCCGGGAGCCACTGAAGCTTTCTTT.

The V and J genes are TRBV6-5 and TRBJ2-1, with D possibly TRBD2 on 5 matching bases. Germline values: CDR1 MNHEY, CDR2 SVGAGI. This CDR3 has 15 amino acids. V lost 8 bases to trimming and J lost 1 base, with 15 bases between them. The CDR3 is CASYPRAESYNEQFF. CDR3 DNA sequence: TGTGCCAGCTACCCGCGGGCTGAGTCCTACAATGAGCAGTTCTTC.

The chain couples TRBV7-3 to TRBJ2-1; D not resolved. Trimming cost V 1 base and J 4 bases, with 8 bases left between them. Germline assignment: CDR1 SGHTA and CDR2 FQGTGA. This CDR3 is built from 14 residues. In nucleotides, the CDR3 is TGTGCCAGCAGCTTAAATAGTGCTTACAATGAGCAGTTCTTC. Protein product: CASSLNSAYNEQFF.

This clone came up once. The rearrangement uses TRBV28 and TRBJ2-7, with D possibly matching TRBD1 (5 bases). Per the germline V gene, CDR1 is MDHEN and CDR2 is SYDVKM. The CDR3 is made up of 15 amino acids. V was shortened by 5 bases and J by 4 bases, with 18 bases between the two germline ends. CDR3 sequence (DNA): TGTGCCAGCAGTCTTCAAGGGGCGAAACCTTACGAGCAGTACTTC. It yields the protein CASSLQGAKPYEQYF.

This clone was found a few times. CDR3 in amino acids: CAWTKDRNTEAFF. CDR3 sequence (DNA): TGTGCCTGGACGAAAGACAGGAACACTGAAGCTTTCTTT. This rearrangement joins TRBV30 to TRBJ1-1; TRBD1 is a possible D gene (5 bases). The germline V gene has CDR1 GTSNPN and CDR2 SVGIG (reference sequence). The CDR3 has 13 residues. The V and J ends lost 4 bases and 1 base respectively, with 10 bases between them. Using reference TRBV30 and TRBJ1-1 for the parts outside the CDR3, the full variable domain is SQTIHQWPATLVQPVGSPLSLECTVEGTSNPNLYWYRQAAGRGLQLLFYSVGIGQISSEVPQNLSASRPQDRQFILSSKKLLLSDSGFYLCAWTKDRNTEAFFGQGTRLTVV.

J is TRBJ1-1 and V is TRBV20-1; no reliable D call. Germline CDR1 is DFQATT and CDR2 is SNEGSKA (reference sequence). The CDR3 is 11 residues long. Here the CDR3 reads CGLQKNTEAFF. The CDR3 coding sequence is TGCGGTTTACAGAAGAACACTGAAGCTTTCTTT.

The chain joins TRBV5-4 to TRBJ2-5; 7 nucleotides match TRBD2. J lost 1 base, V lost 3 bases, and 6 bases had no gene match. The length of the CDR3 is 15 residues. Germline lookup yields CDR1 SGHNT and CDR2 YYREEE (reference sequence). The CDR3 spells CASSSPSGSQETQYF. CDR3 bases: TGTGCCAGCAGCTCCCCTAGCGGTTCCCAAGAGACCCAGTACTTC.

This clone has only one observation. The J gene is TRBJ2-5, the V gene TRBV20-1, with a tentative D call TRBD2 (5 bases). The CDR3 is 12 residues long. Between the trimmed V and J ends, which lost 3 bases and 5 bases, there was a span of 10 bases. CDR1 is DFQATT, CDR2 SNEGSKA, per germline (reference sequence). The CDR3 DNA is TGCAGTGCTAGTCGGGATTCCGAGACCCAGTACTTC. Amino acid sequence: CSASRDSETQYF.

In this sample, this clone turned up a few times. This sequence joins TRBV7-9 and TRBJ1-1; no clear D. Deletions cut 4 bases from V and 3 bases from J, with 3 bases between. The CDR3 extends over 11 amino acids. In germline, CDR1 is SEHNR, CDR2 FQNEAQ (reference sequence). CDR3 sequence: CASSSDTEAFF. The CDR3 coding sequence is TGTGCCAGCAGCTCGGACACTGAAGCTTTCTTT.

The chain uses TRBV27 and TRBJ1-2, with 8 bases lining up with TRBD1. This CDR3 comprises 11 residues. CDR1 and CDR2 from the germline V gene are MNHEY and SMNVEV (reference sequence). V dropped 6 bases and J dropped 7; count of bases not matched to a gene: 1. CDR3 in amino acids: CASRQGVGYTF. As DNA, the CDR3 is TGTGCCAGCAGACAGGGGGTTGGCTACACCTTC.

The rearrangement uses TRBV5-6 and TRBJ2-1; D not resolved. V lost 0 bases and J lost 11, with 12 bases in between. Germline V gene data show CDR1 as SGHDT and CDR2 as YYEEEE. This CDR3 comprises 13 residues. The CDR3 sequence: CASSLASEPKQFF. Written as DNA, the CDR3 is TGTGCCAGCAGCTTGGCGAGTGAACCTAAGCAGTTCTTC. The full variable domain, its missing parts supplied by reference TRBV5-6 and TRBJ2-1, is DAGVTQSPTHLIKTRGQQVTLRCSPKSGHDTVSWYQQALGQGPQFIFQYYEEEERQRGNFPDRFSGHQFPNYSSELNVNALLLGDSALYLCASSLASEPKQFFGPGTRLTVL.